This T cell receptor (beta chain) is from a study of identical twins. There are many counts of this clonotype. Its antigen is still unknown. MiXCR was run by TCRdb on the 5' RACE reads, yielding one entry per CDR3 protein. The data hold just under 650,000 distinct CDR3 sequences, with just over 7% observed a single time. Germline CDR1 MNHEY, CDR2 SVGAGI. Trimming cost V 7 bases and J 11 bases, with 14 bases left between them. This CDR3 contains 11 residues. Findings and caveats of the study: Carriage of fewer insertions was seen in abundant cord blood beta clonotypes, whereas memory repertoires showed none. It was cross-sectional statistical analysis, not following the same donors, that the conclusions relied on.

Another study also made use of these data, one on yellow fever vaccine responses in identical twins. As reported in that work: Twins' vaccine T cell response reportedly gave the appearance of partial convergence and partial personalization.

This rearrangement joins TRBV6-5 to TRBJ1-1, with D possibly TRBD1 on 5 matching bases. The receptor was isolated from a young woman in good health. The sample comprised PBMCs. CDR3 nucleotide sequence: TGTGCCAGCAATGAGGGGTCTCTGGCTTTCTTT. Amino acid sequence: CASNEGSLAFF.